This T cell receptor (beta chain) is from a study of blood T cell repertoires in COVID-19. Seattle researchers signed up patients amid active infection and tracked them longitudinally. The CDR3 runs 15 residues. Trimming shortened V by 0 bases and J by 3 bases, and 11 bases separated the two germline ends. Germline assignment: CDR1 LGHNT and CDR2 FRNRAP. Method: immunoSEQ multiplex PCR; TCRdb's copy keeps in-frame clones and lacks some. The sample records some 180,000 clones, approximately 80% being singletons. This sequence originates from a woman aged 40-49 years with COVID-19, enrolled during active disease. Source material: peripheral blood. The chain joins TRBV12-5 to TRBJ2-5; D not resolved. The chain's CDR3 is CASGLVLGPKETQYF. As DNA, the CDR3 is TGTGCTAGTGGTTTGGTACTGGGCCCAAAAGAGACCCAGTACTTC.